The T cell receptor (beta chain) under discussion was sequenced for a study of blood T cell repertoires in COVID-19. The wider study: Material from acute and convalescent COVID-19 was sourced from the United States, Italy and Spain. T cells, B-cell-depleted T cells, or PBMCs provided the cDNA or gDNA that served as material.

Trimming removed 0 bases at V and 3 bases at J, with 12 bases between. This CDR3 is 16 amino acids long. Germline V gene sequence: CDR1 LGHNA, CDR2 YSLEER. Assay used: immunoSEQ multiplex PCR; TCRdb lists only in-frame clones, some missing. The sample shows 200,000 to 250,000 clones, approximately 78% of them seen only once. This clone was seen at least ten times. Sequencing was carried out using peripheral blood. The rearrangement joins TRBV4-3 to TRBJ2-1; D gene ambiguous. This sequence was found in a woman aged 18-29 years with acute or convalescent COVID-19. The chain's CDR3 is CASSQDRQTRYNEQFF. CDR3 in DNA: TGCGCCAGCAGCCAAGATAGACAAACTCGCTACAATGAGCAGTTCTTC.